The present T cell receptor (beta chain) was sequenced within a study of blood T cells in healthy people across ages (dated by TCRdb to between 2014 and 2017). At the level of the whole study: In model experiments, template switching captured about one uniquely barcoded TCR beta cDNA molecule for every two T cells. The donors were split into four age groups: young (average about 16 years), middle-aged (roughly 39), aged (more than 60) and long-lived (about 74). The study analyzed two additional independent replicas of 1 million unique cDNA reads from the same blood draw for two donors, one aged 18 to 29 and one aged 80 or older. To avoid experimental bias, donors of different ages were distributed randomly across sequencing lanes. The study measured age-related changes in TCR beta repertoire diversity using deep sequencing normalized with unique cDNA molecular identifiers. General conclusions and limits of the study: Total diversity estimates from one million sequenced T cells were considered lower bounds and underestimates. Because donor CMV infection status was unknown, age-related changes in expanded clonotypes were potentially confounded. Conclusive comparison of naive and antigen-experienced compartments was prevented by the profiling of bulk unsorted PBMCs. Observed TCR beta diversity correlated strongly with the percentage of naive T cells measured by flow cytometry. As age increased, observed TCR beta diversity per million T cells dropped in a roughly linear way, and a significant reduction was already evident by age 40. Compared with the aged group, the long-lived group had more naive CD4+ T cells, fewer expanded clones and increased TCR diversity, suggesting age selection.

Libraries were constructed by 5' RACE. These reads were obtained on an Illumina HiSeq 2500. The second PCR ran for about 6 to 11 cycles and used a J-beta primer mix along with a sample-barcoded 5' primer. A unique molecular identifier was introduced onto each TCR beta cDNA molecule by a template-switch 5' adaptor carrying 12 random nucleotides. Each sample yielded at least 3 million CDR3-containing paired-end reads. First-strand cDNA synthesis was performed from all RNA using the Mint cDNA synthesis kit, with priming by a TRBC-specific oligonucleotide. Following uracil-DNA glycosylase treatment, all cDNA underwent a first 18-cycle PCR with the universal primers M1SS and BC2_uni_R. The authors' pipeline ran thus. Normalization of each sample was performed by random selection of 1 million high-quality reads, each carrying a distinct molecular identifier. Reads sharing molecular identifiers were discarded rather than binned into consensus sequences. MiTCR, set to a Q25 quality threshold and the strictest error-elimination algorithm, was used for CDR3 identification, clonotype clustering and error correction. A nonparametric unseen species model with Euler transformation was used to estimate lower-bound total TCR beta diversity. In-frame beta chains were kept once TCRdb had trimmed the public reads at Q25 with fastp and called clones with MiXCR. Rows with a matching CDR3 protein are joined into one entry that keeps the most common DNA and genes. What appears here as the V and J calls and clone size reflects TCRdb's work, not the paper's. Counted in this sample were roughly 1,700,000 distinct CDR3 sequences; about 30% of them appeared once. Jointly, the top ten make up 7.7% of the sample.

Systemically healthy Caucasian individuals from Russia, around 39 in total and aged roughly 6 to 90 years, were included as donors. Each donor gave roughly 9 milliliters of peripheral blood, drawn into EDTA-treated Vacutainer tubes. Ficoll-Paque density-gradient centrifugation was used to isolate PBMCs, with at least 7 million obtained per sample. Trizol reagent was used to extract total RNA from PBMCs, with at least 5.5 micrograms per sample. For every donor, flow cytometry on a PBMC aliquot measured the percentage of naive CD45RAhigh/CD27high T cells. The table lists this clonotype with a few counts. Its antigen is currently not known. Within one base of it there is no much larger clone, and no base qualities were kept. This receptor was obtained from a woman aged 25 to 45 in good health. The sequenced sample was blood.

The nucleotide sequence reads TGTGCCAGCAGCGGTGAGTCGGAGACCCAGTACTTC. It specifies CASSGESETQYF. The V and J genes are TRBV9 and TRBJ2-5, with the D segment identity uncertain. The cysteine opens and the phenylalanine closes a CDR3 of 12 amino acids. Only the CDR3 DNA stays, 36 bases, in frame from base 1. V is reduced by 3 bases and J by 5 bases, leaving a spacing of 8 bases between them. CDR1 and CDR2 (SGDLS, YYNGEE) derive from the germline V gene.